This T cell receptor (beta chain) was captured in a study of beta chain features in type 1 diabetes. Points from the study as a whole: It was not settled here whether HLA type affects TCRB rearrangement.

This clone was counted a few times. Antigen unknown. cDNA synthesis used the whole RNA isolate, giving expressed TCRB sequences. TCRdb's copy holds only in-frame clones and misses some; the assay was immunoSEQ multiplex PCR. The table has about 240,000 clones, about 26% seen once. Deletions cut 7 bases from V and 1 base from J, with 13 bases between. This CDR3 has 14 amino acids. The germline V gene encodes CDR1 SEHNR and CDR2 FQNEAQ (reference sequence). The rearrangement joins TRBV7-9 to TRBJ1-1, with D possibly TRBD1 on 6 matching bases. The clonotype originates from a man aged 30-40 years in good health. The sequenced sample consisted of central memory CD4+ T cells from blood. The CDR3 sequence: CASTPSRGNTEAFF. The DNA for the CDR3 is TGTGCCAGCACCCCATCCAGGGGGAACACTGAAGCTTTCTTT.